The 23 T cell receptor beta chains reported below all come from one sample, sequenced in a study of cytomegalovirus exposure and HLA in healthy donors. It was with 60 Vbeta and 13 Jbeta primers that the PCR ran. Sequencing used immunoSEQ multiplex PCR; TCRdb keeps in-frame clones, though not all of them. This sample carries approximately 170,000 clones, under 80% of them seen once, and the ten largest clones take just under 3%. Sequencing was performed on PBMCs. The source is a middle-aged man in good health and CMV-seronegative.

The J gene is TRBJ2-7, the V gene TRBV6-1, with TRBD1 identical over 8 bases. Germline CDR1 and CDR2: MNHNS and SASEGT. The CDR3 is 16 residues long. J gave up 0 bases and V 3 bases, and 7 bases lay outside the gene matches. The CDR3 DNA reads TGTGCCAGCAGTGACCCTAGGACAGGGAGCTCCTACGAGCAGTACTTC. It codes for CASSDPRTGSSYEQYF.

This chain uses TRBV27 with TRBJ1-5; no reliable D call. V was pared by 6 bases and J by 0 bases, with 12 bases between. Looked up from germline, CDR1 is MNHEY and CDR2 is SMNVEV (reference sequence). This CDR3 contains 15 residues. The CDR3 DNA reads TGTGCCAGCAGCCGCGACACCAATAGCAATCAGCCCCAGCATTTT. Protein sequence: CASSRDTNSNQPQHF.

This clone rates as medium-sized. This chain connects TRBV28 to TRBJ2-7; D not resolved. Germline V gene lookup returns CDR1 MDHEN and CDR2 SYDVKM. CDR3 size: 13 residues. The V end was cut by 1 base, the J end by 3 bases, with 7 bases between. CDR3 protein: CASSLSINYEQYF. In DNA form, the CDR3 reads TGTGCCAGCAGTTTATCTATAAACTACGAGCAGTACTTC.

This chain uses TRBV6-5 with TRBJ1-1, with D maybe TRBD1 (5 bases). Trimming left V 0 bases short and J 7 bases short, with 9 bases between. This CDR3 is 13 amino acids long. Per germline, CDR1 MNHEY and CDR2 SVGAGI. The CDR3: CASSYSTEGEAFF. The CDR3 nucleotides read TGTGCCAGCAGTTACTCGACAGAAGGTGAAGCTTTCTTT.

This clone was detected only a few times. This rearrangement joins TRBV2 to TRBJ2-1; the D gene is possibly TRBD2 (5 bases). The CDR3 is 13 amino acids. The germline V gene encodes CDR1 SNHLY and CDR2 FYNNEI. V was shortened by 5 bases and J by 1 base, with 6 bases between the two germline ends. CDR3 coding DNA: TGTGCCAGCAGTACGGGGTCCTACAATGAGCAGTTCTTC. Protein: CASSTGSYNEQFF. The variable domain in full, with the rest retrieved from reference TRBV2 and TRBJ2-1, is EPEVTQTPSHQVTQMGQEVILRCVPISNHLYFYWYRQILGQKVEFLVSFYNNEISEKSEIFDDQFSVERPDGSNFTLKIRSTKLEDSAMYFCASSTGSYNEQFFGPGTRLTVL.

The table lists this clone with a few counts. The chain is built from TRBV11-1 and TRBJ1-1, with a weak D call TRBD1 (5 bases). Germline assignment: CDR1 SGHAT and CDR2 FQDESV (reference sequence). This CDR3 contains 15 residues. The germline V and J ends were trimmed by 5 bases and 5 bases, with 18 bases remaining between them. This CDR3 is CASSPLGRRGTEAFF. In DNA, the CDR3 is TGTGCCAGCAGCCCACTGGGGAGACGGGGGACTGAAGCTTTCTTT.

The rearrangement joins TRBV27 to TRBJ1-5; a possible D gene is TRBD1 (6 bases). The germline V gene encodes CDR1 MNHEY and CDR2 SMNVEV (reference sequence). V was trimmed by 6 bases and J by 7 bases, leaving 13 bases between them. CDR3 length: 13 residues. The CDR3 region has the DNA TGTGCCAGCAGGCAACAGGGCGGGCAGCCCCAGCATTTT. Amino acid sequence: CASRQQGGQPQHF.

This clone was observed a few times. The V and J genes are TRBV9 and TRBJ2-3; 9 bases map to TRBD2. Trimming cost V 4 bases and J 5 bases; bases outside gene matches: 11. The CDR3 is 16 amino acids. The germline V gene encodes CDR1 SGDLS and CDR2 YYNGEE. The CDR3 sequence: CASSLLSGRRGDTQYF. For the CDR3, the DNA is TGTGCCAGCAGCTTACTTAGCGGGAGACGAGGAGATACGCAGTATTTT.

The CDR3 reads CSVESGGYGYTF. Written as DNA, the CDR3 is TGCAGCGTTGAGTCCGGCGGGTATGGCTACACCTTC. The genes are TRBV29-1 and TRBJ1-2; no firm D call. Looked up from germline, CDR1 is SQVTM and CDR2 is ANQGSEA. V was shortened by 3 bases and J by 5 bases, with 10 bases between the two germline ends. The CDR3 totals 12 residues.

This clone was picked up a small number of times. The chain recombines TRBV7-8 with TRBJ2-7; TRBD2 matches at 9 bases. V was clipped by 7 bases and J by 6 bases; unmatched bases: 10. Germline V gene lookup returns CDR1 SGHVS and CDR2 FQNEAQ. The CDR3 has 14 amino acids. The CDR3, as DNA: TGTGCCAGCACGATGGCGGGAGGGCCTTTCGAGCAGTACTTC. It is translated as CASTMAGGPFEQYF.

The sample holds one count of this clone. The genes are TRBV7-2 and TRBJ2-7; TRBD2 agrees at 12 bases. This CDR3 spans 15 amino acids. CDR1 and CDR2 (germline): SGHTA, FQGNSA. J gave up 6 bases and V 4 bases, and 7 bases lay outside the gene matches. The CDR3 spells CASSSNRGLAGEQYF. For the CDR3, the DNA is TGTGCCAGCAGCTCGAACCGGGGACTAGCGGGCGAGCAGTACTTC.

This clone was seen a handful of times. CDR3 DNA: TGCGCCAGCAGCCGGTCCACCGGGAACGACTATGGCTACACCTTC. As protein: CASSRSTGNDYGYTF. The chain recombines TRBV5-1 with TRBJ1-2; the D is unclear. CDR1 and CDR2 (germline): SGHRS, YFSETQ. V was cut by 4 bases and J by 3 bases, with 16 bases left in between. CDR3 length: 15 residues.

The J gene is TRBJ2-5, the V gene TRBV27; 8 bases agree with TRBD1. The CDR3 runs to 15 residues. Germline V gene lookup returns CDR1 MNHEY and CDR2 SMNVEV (reference sequence). With V trimmed by 5 bases and J by 4 bases, 9 bases remained unmatched. The CDR3 DNA sequence: TGTGCCAGCAGTCAGGACAGGGAATATAGAGAGACCCAGTACTTC. Translated: CASSQDREYRETQYF.

This clone was counted only a few times. The chain carries TRBV6-5 and TRBJ1-1; 7 nucleotides match TRBD1. The CDR3 sequence is 15 residues long. Germline-derived CDR1 and CDR2 are MNHEY and SVGAGI. J was trimmed by 1 base and V by 1 base; bases with no gene match: 3. The CDR3 DNA sequence: TGTGCCAGCAGTTACTTGGACAGGAGGAACACTGAAGCTTTCTTT. Translating it yields CASSYLDRRNTEAFF.

This clone was observed a handful of times. The chain is built from TRBV5-1 and TRBJ2-7; TRBD1 aligns across 7 bases. CDR3 length: 14 residues. J gave up 2 bases and V 2 bases, and 4 bases lay outside the gene matches. Germline CDR1 is SGHRS and CDR2 is YFSETQ. The CDR3, as DNA: TGCGCCAGCAGCTTTGCCGGGACAGCCTACGAGCAGTACTTC. It codes for CASSFAGTAYEQYF. Complete variable domain (other parts from reference TRBV5-1 and TRBJ2-7): KAGVTQTPRYLIKTRGQQVTLSCSPISGHRSVSWYQQTPGQGLQFLFEYFSETQRNKGNFPGRFSGRQFSNSRSEMNVSTLELGDSALYLCASSFAGTAYEQYFGPGTRLTVT.

This clone was picked up one time. One end of the junction does not line up with germline, which may come from a read error. The CDR3 loop is CSSSSGNREDGYTF. CDR3 nucleotide sequence: TGTTCCAGCAGCTCCGGCAACAGGGAAGATGGCTACACCTTC. The chain uses TRBV7-9 and TRBJ1-2, with D possibly matching TRBD1 (6 bases). This CDR3 contains 14 residues. CDR1 and CDR2 (germline): SEHNR, FQNEAQ (reference sequence).

In nucleotides, the CDR3 is TGTGCCAGCAGCCCTGCCGGGGGAGGAAACACCATATATTTT. It is translated as CASSPAGGGNTIYF. This chain connects TRBV7-9 to TRBJ1-3; a possible D gene is TRBD1 (5 bases). In germline, CDR1 is SEHNR, CDR2 FQNEAQ (reference sequence). This CDR3 contains 14 residues. Trimming cost V 5 bases and J 4 bases, with 12 bases left between them.

This chain uses TRBV14 with TRBJ1-1; D perhaps matches TRBD1 (5 bases). CDR3 length: 14 residues. V shed 4 bases and J shed 6 bases, with 15 bases lying between them. From germline, CDR1 is SGHDN and CDR2 FVKESK. The CDR3 loop is CASSPQGGRAEAFF. As DNA, the CDR3 is TGTGCCAGCAGCCCTCAGGGAGGGAGGGCTGAAGCTTTCTTT.

The rearrangement links TRBV5-4 to TRBJ2-3; 8 bases are shared with TRBD2. Trimming took 0 bases from V and 5 from J; bases not matched to a gene: 11. The length of the CDR3 is 17 residues. The germline V gene has CDR1 SGHNT and CDR2 YYREEE (reference sequence). The CDR3 here is CASSLEASGGWGDTQYF. CDR3 coding DNA: TGTGCCAGCAGCTTGGAAGCCAGCGGGGGATGGGGAGATACGCAGTATTTT.

The gene calls are TRBV4-1 and TRBJ2-5; D may be TRBD2 (5 bases). The germline gives CDR1 MGHRA, CDR2 YSYEKL. CDR3 size: 15 residues. V dropped 4 bases and J dropped 5 bases, with 17 bases sitting between them. In DNA form, the CDR3 reads TGCGCCAGCAGCCGACTACCAGCCACCGGGGAGACCCAGTACTTC. Protein sequence: CASSRLPATGETQYF.

V and J are TRBV7-9 and TRBJ1-5, with TRBD1 identical over 7 bases. CDR3 length: 14 amino acids. The V segment lost 6 bases and the J segment 5 bases; nucleotides outside the gene matches: 7. Germline loops: CDR1 SEHNR, CDR2 FQNEAQ (reference sequence). CDR3 bases: TGTGCCAGCAGTAAAGACAGGGAGGATCAGCCCCAGCATTTT. This sequence encodes CASSKDREDQPQHF.

The V gene is TRBV7-9, the J gene TRBJ1-1; 9 bases fit TRBD1. J was trimmed by 0 bases and V by 5 bases; bases with no gene match: 13. Germline V gives CDR1 SEHNR, CDR2 FQNEAQ (reference sequence). This CDR3 is 18 amino acids long. As DNA, the CDR3 is TGTGCCAGCAGCCCGGCCGGGACAGGGATCCGTCTGAACACTGAAGCTTTCTTT. It is translated as CASSPAGTGIRLNTEAFF.

The chain combines TRBV5-5 with TRBJ2-5; D ambiguous. Germline CDR1 SGHKS, CDR2 YYEKEE (reference sequence). V lost 3 bases to trimming and J lost 2 bases, with 20 bases between them. The CDR3 consists of 17 residues. CDR3 DNA: TGTGCCAGCAGCTCAACTGCGACACCCCGAGTTCAAGAGACCCAGTACTTC. Translation: CASSSTATPRVQETQYF.